This T cell receptor beta chain is drawn from a study of Graves' ophthalmopathy and Graves' hyperthyroidism (dated by TCRdb to the late 2010s). About the study as a whole: Peripheral blood was collected at initial diagnosis, before any treatment. To explore V-J signatures that separate ophthalmopathy from hyperthyroidism, a discovery set of about 96 patients was enrolled, consisting of about 45 with ophthalmopathy and 55 to 65 with stable hyperthyroidism. Following sample collection, hyperthyroidism patients were given methimazole at a starting dose of 30 mg daily, and ophthalmopathy patients were given high-dose intravenous methylprednisolone. For independent validation, a separate cohort was made up of some 18 hyperthyroidism patients plus 17 patients who later progressed from hyperthyroidism to ophthalmopathy. T-cell repertoires of thyroid tissue and blood were compared in several hyperthyroidism patients. The study used TCR beta repertoire signatures to distinguish Graves' ophthalmopathy from Graves' hyperthyroidism and to predict progression to ophthalmopathy. The 100 or so discovery patients were divided at random into training and test sets in a 7:3 ratio. In total, under 150 blood samples were TCR-sequenced: roughly 45 ophthalmopathy, some 75 hyperthyroidism and approximately 17 hyperthyroidism-to-ophthalmopathy patients. General findings and caveats noted by the study authors: In validation, the model predicted ophthalmopathy progression with over 60% sensitivity and less than 80% specificity; fewer than 15 predicted patients were CT-confirmed with GO in a median of around 6.5 months. Most expanded thyroid clonotypes with a frequency above 0.001 also appeared in blood, which suggests that blood repertoires may reflect the immune response in the thyroid. Sample size was not statistically predetermined, and group allocation was not concealed from the investigators. Ophthalmopathy was separated from stable hyperthyroidism by the 13-signature model with around 89% sensitivity and approximately 84% specificity in cross-validation and with 80%/75% in the test set.

For repertoire sequencing, TCR beta CDR3 regions were amplified from RNA transcripts. The first round was an RT-PCR using HTBI primers with the Qiagen OneStep RT-PCR kit, and this first round was followed by a second-round multiplex PCR, then size selection and purification. Libraries were sequenced on an Illumina HiSeq2000 using paired-end 100 bp reads. As for how the authors treated the data: Reads were processed with SOAPnuke, discarding reads with adapters, uncalled bases, mean Phred below 15, or no exact constant-primer or identifier match. High-quality paired reads were merged with COPE v1.2.5. Each unique nucleotide sequence was defined as a clonotype, and clonotypes were aligned to IMGT TRB V, D and J references with MiTCR v1.1. The analysis was limited to V-J combinations with a frequency above 0.0001, which together covered 99.2% of the repertoires. A TCR clonal expansion and chaos score per V-J combination was defined as the ratio of F50 clonal expansion to chaos observed in the TCRdist matrix. Features were reduced by Welch's t-statistics and random forest to around 14 V-J combinations, which fed a naive Bayes classifier. The similarity between thyroid and blood repertoires was quantified using the Morisita-Horn index. TCRdb took the public reads, trimmed them with fastp at Q25, ran MiXCR for clone calling and kept in-frame beta chains. Merged by CDR3 protein, the rows form single entries marked with the most common genes and DNA. These V and J calls are TCRdb output, not the study's own analysis. In this sample the table shows some 390,000 distinct CDR3 sequences, approximately 16% of which occur a single time. The ten largest clones represent approximately 1.4% of the sample.

Here V drops 3 bases and J drops 5 bases, and the junction holds 3 bases not matched to any gene. Based on the germline V gene, the CDR1 and CDR2 sequences are SGHTA and FQGNSA. There are 13 amino acids in the CDR3, from cysteine to phenylalanine inclusive. Left in the record is the CDR3 DNA by itself, 39 bases read in frame from the first base. Ophthalmopathy patients had moderately to severely active disease, Clinical Activity Score of at least 3, NOSPECS grade of at least 4, and disease duration under 3 months. Patients with other autoimmune diseases, uncontrolled infections, pregnancy or lactation were excluded. Clinical symptoms, serum thyroxine, TRAb, thyroid ultrasound and orbital computed tomography were used for diagnosis. Using Ficoll-Paque density gradient centrifugation, PBMCs were isolated from over 8.5 ml of fresh peripheral blood. Total RNA was extracted with Trizol reagent and quality-checked on an Agilent 2100 Bioanalyzer.

For this clonotype: The antigen this receptor binds is unknown. Per-nucleotide qualities are absent, and no much larger clonotype sits a single base away.

The sequence is built from TRBV7-2 and TRBJ2-5, with 7 middle bases fitting TRBD2. This sequence was found in a young woman with Graves' ophthalmopathy. Donor details come from another sample of the same person, matched by shared clones. Sequencing used peripheral blood. The base sequence is TGTGCCAGCAGCTTTGCGGGAGACGAGACCCAGTACTTC. Its coded protein is CASSFAGDETQYF.